The source of this TCR beta chain is a study of regulatory T cells in long-lasting Graves disease (dated by TCRdb to the early 2020s). With respect to the entire study: Antithyroid drugs had been taken for less than 3 months by newly diagnosed Graves' disease patients. This study used TCR sequencing and RNA sequencing of peripheral blood to compare persistent Graves' disease patients against newly diagnosed Graves' disease patients. A total of roughly 35 samples underwent TCR sequencing: roughly 13 from persistent and 20 from newly diagnosed Graves' disease patients. The study was conducted in China and was registered as a clinical trial.

In light of the paper, this sample's time point label describes: newly diagnosed GD, antithyroid drugs for less than 3 months. For both TCR sequencing and RNA sequencing, RNA was extracted from PBMCs using TRIzol. The diagnosis of Graves' disease followed American Thyroid Association guidelines. The patients came from an endocrinology department in Xi'an, China. From each patient, nine milliliters of peripheral blood was collected into an EDTA anticoagulant tube. Ficoll Paque Plus density gradient separation was used to isolate PBMCs, and no further T cell sorting was done. An Agilent 2100 Bioanalyzer and agarose gel were used to check RNA quality, while a NanoDrop 2000 measured RNA concentration. The protocol used for the library was multiplex PCR. The sequencer listed for this sample is Illumina HiSeq 4000. To build TCR beta libraries, CDR3 regions were amplified by Arm-PCR using iRepertoire HTBI primers. Gel purification was performed on PCR products prior to sequencing. Turning to the authors' computational methods: A total of roughly 65 TRBV and under 15 TRBJ segments were identified across samples and were used for gene usage analysis of CDR3 amino acid clonotypes. Filtered high-quality paired reads were merged into contigs using COPE and FqMerger. BLAST was used to align contigs to IMGT TRBV, TRBD and TRBJ reference genes, with CDR3 defined following IMGT. Highly expanded clones were defined as clonotypes with a frequency above 0.1%. Repertoire diversity was measured by Shannon entropy, and V-J evenness by the Gini coefficient. Public clonotypes were defined as clonotypes shared by more than one individual. TCRdb took the public reads, trimmed them with fastp at Q25, ran MiXCR for clone calling and kept in-frame beta chains. Here each entry gathers all rows of one CDR3 protein and keeps the most common genes and DNA. The V and J calls come from TCRdb's annotation, not from the publication. The table for this sample lists 500,000 or so distinct CDR3 sequences; around 15% of them were counted only once. The top ten clonotypes cover more than 10% of the sample.

What the study reported, not specific to this receptor: More public clonotypes were shared among persistent patients (roughly 3,000) than among newly diagnosed patients (more than 950). As a limitation, the authors acknowledged that the small sample size may reduce accuracy. Persistent Graves' disease patients showed lower TCR Shannon entropy and fewer highly expanded clones than newly diagnosed patients, suggesting clonal expansion. Sequencing and analysis were limited to the TCR beta chain. The study examined only peripheral blood because the primary lesion, thyroid tissue, could not be accessed.

Notes on this clonotype: What antigen it recognizes has not been identified. Base qualities are not at hand, and no much larger clone is one base apart.

Separately, the same data were catalogued under a study of T cells in Graves' hyperthyroidism and ophthalmopathy. Drawing on the second study: Stable Graves' hyperthyroidism was defined as the absence of progression to ophthalmopathy over 18 months of follow-up. Hyperthyroidism patients were newly diagnosed, had a disease duration of under 2 months, and were aged 18 to 65 years. Patients with uncontrolled infections, other autoimmune diseases, pregnancy or lactation were excluded. Diagnoses were based on clinical symptoms, serum thyroxine and TRAb, thyroid ultrasound and orbital computed tomography. A first-round RT-PCR of the TCR CDR3 used the HTBI primer set with the Qiagen OneStep RT-PCR kit. Most expanded thyroid clonotypes (frequency above 0.001) were also detected in blood, suggesting blood repertoires may reflect thyroid immune responses. A model built on a 13 V-J signature distinguished ophthalmopathy from stable hyperthyroidism, reaching roughly 88% sensitivity and 81.08% specificity in cross-validation and 80%/75% in testing. During validation, the model predicted progression to ophthalmopathy a median of around 6 months ahead of onset, with more than 60% sensitivity and 72% to 80% specificity. TCR V-J signatures able to tell the groups apart were searched for in a discovery cohort of 100 patients, of whom over 40 had Graves' ophthalmopathy and more than 55 had stable Graves' hyperthyroidism. Prospective prediction of ophthalmopathy was tested in an independent validation cohort consisting of about 19 hyperthyroidism patients and some 15 patients who later progressed to ophthalmopathy. For training and testing, the roughly 93 patients in the discovery cohort were randomly divided in a 7:3 ratio. In addition, the study compared T-cell repertoires in thyroid tissue and in blood from roughly 6 Graves' hyperthyroidism patients. Following sampling, methimazole starting at 30 mg daily was given to hyperthyroidism patients, and high-dose intravenous methylprednisolone was given to ophthalmopathy patients. A second multiplex PCR round built the libraries, followed by size selection and purification. Paired-end sequencing of the libraries was performed with 100 bp reads on an Illumina HiSeq2000. SOAPnuke was used to process the raw data, throwing out any read that contained adapters or uncalled bases, had a mean Phred below 15, or lacked an exact constant-primer or identifier match. COPE v1.2.5 was used to merge the high-quality paired reads, and each unique nucleotide sequence was defined as a clonotype. Clonotypes were aligned to IMGT TRBV, TRBD and TRBJ reference segments using MiTCR v1.1. The analysis included only V-J combinations with a frequency above 0.0001, which together covered over 98% of the repertoires. The TCS score was defined as F50 (clonal expansion) divided by E x V (chaos), with BLOSUM62-based TCRdist calculated between CDR3 peptides within each V-J. Welch's t-statistics and random forest reduced 500 to 650 V-J features to roughly 13, which were used in a naive Bayes classifier (R e1071). Sample size was not statistically predetermined, and investigators were not blinded to group allocation. TCR Vbeta CDR3 sequencing of fewer than 150 peripheral blood samples (over 40 ophthalmopathy, about 75 hyperthyroidism and some 17 progressor patients) is reported in the paper.

Sequenced material: peripheral blood mononuclear cells (PBMCs), taken at new diagnosis, from a patient treated with antithyroid drugs. This TCR was sampled from a man aged 35 to 55 with Graves disease. Donor details come from another sample of the same person, matched by shared clones.

The nucleotide sequence reads TGTGCCACCAGTGATTTGACTAGCGGGAGGCCCACAGATACGCAGTATTTT. Translated, it reads CATSDLTSGRPTDTQYF. This sequence uses TRBV24-1 and TRBJ2-3; 12 nucleotides in the junction match TRBD2. The germline V end is reduced by 0 bases and the J end by 2 bases; junction bases left unmatched: 2. The CDR3 measures 17 amino acids from cysteine to phenylalanine. The only DNA kept is the CDR3, 51 bases in frame from the first base. The germline V gene provides CDR1 KGHDR and CDR2 SFDVKD.